This is a list of T cell receptor beta chains from one sample in a study of cytomegalovirus exposure and HLA in healthy donors. Generated by immunoSEQ multiplex PCR, the TCRdb table keeps only in-frame clones and is missing some. Here the sample spans about 200,000 clones, around nine tenths being singletons. Sequencing was carried out using PBMCs. The receptors stem from a woman in her thirties in good health and CMV-seronegative. Each CDR3 is given with its conserved first and last residue. The order of the fields is clone size, J gene, V gene, D gene, CDR3 length, CDR3 DNA, CDR3 protein. D genes are given only for firm matches. Some rows have no size entry. The others give once, few or many, or a class for an expanded clone.

clone_size: once; j_call: TRBJ1-1; v_call: TRBV2; d_call: NA; cdr3_length: 15; cdr3_nt: TGTGCCAGCAGTCCCCGTTCAGGGGTCCCTCGAGAAGCTTTCTTT; cdr3_aa: CASSPRSGVPREAFF
clone_size: NA; j_call: TRBJ1-4; v_call: TRBV6-1; d_call: TRBD1; cdr3_length: 15; cdr3_nt: TGTGCCAGCAGACCCCCGACAGGGGGCAGCGAAAAACTGTTTTTT; cdr3_aa: CASRPPTGGSEKLFF
clone_size: NA; j_call: TRBJ2-7; v_call: TRBV7-2; d_call: NA; cdr3_length: 16; cdr3_nt: TGTGCCAGCAGCTTAGGGTCCACAGGTAACTCCTACGAGCAGTACTTC; cdr3_aa: CASSLGSTGNSYEQYF
clone_size: once; j_call: TRBJ2-1; v_call: TRBV7-9; d_call: NA; cdr3_length: 12; cdr3_nt: TGTGCCAGCAGCTTAGCGGAGAATGAGCAGTTCTTC; cdr3_aa: CASSLAENEQFF
clone_size: NA; j_call: TRBJ2-7; v_call: TRBV29-1; d_call: NA; cdr3_length: 14; cdr3_nt: TGCAGCGTCAAAGGCGGGACAGTCCCCTACGAGCAGTACTTC; cdr3_aa: CSVKGGTVPYEQYF
clone_size: NA; j_call: TRBJ2-5; v_call: TRBV28; d_call: TRBD1; cdr3_length: 15; cdr3_nt: TGTGCCAGCAGTTTTACCAGGGGGCTGGGAGAGACCCAGTACTTC; cdr3_aa: CASSFTRGLGETQYF
clone_size: NA; j_call: TRBJ2-3; v_call: TRBV7-3; d_call: NA; cdr3_length: 13; cdr3_nt: TGTGCCAGCAGCGGCGGAAACACAGATACGCAGTATTTT; cdr3_aa: CASSGGNTDTQYF
clone_size: NA; j_call: TRBJ2-3; v_call: TRBV7-3; d_call: TRBD1; cdr3_length: 14; cdr3_nt: TGTGCCAGCAGCGTCGACAGGGCCACAGATACGCAGTATTTT; cdr3_aa: CASSVDRATDTQYF
clone_size: NA; j_call: TRBJ1-4; v_call: TRBV4-1; d_call: NA; cdr3_length: 16; cdr3_nt: TGCGCCAGCAGCCAAGATGCGTCAGGTCAGAATGAAAAACTGTTTTTT; cdr3_aa: CASSQDASGQNEKLFF
clone_size: NA; j_call: TRBJ2-7; v_call: TRBV5-1; d_call: NA; cdr3_length: 13; cdr3_nt: TGCGCCAGCAGCTTGACAGGGTGGAACGAGCAGTACTTC; cdr3_aa: CASSLTGWNEQYF
clone_size: NA; j_call: TRBJ2-5; v_call: TRBV5-5; d_call: TRBD2; cdr3_length: 16; cdr3_nt: TGTGCCAGCAGGGCCCTCGGGCGGGGGTATTCAGAGACCCAGTACTTC; cdr3_aa: CASRALGRGYSETQYF
clone_size: NA; j_call: TRBJ1-1; v_call: TRBV10-3; d_call: TRBD1; cdr3_length: 14; cdr3_nt: TGTGCCATCAGAAAACAGGGGGCGGTCACTGAAGCTTTCTTT; cdr3_aa: CAIRKQGAVTEAFF
clone_size: NA; j_call: TRBJ1-2; v_call: TRBV5-1; d_call: TRBD1; cdr3_length: 14; cdr3_nt: TGCGCCAGCAGCACTTCAGGACAGGGCTATGGCTACACCTTC; cdr3_aa: CASSTSGQGYGYTF
clone_size: NA; j_call: TRBJ1-1; v_call: TRBV28; d_call: TRBD1; cdr3_length: 15; cdr3_nt: TGTGCCAGCAGCTATCTGGGACAGGCCCACACTGAAGCTTTCTTT; cdr3_aa: CASSYLGQAHTEAFF
clone_size: NA; j_call: TRBJ2-7; v_call: TRBV7-9; d_call: TRBD2; cdr3_length: 16; cdr3_nt: TGTGCCAGCAGCACTTTGGTGACTAGCGGGACCTACGAGCAGTACTTC; cdr3_aa: CASSTLVTSGTYEQYF
clone_size: NA; j_call: TRBJ2-5; v_call: TRBV15; d_call: TRBD1; cdr3_length: 16; cdr3_nt: TGTGCCACCAGCGTCCGGGACAGGGACTACCAAGAGACCCAGTACTTC; cdr3_aa: CATSVRDRDYQETQYF
clone_size: NA; j_call: TRBJ2-1; v_call: TRBV6-1; d_call: TRBD1; cdr3_length: 14; cdr3_nt: TGTGCCAGCAGTGAGGCAGGGGGCTACAATGAGCAGTTCTTC; cdr3_aa: CASSEAGGYNEQFF
clone_size: NA; j_call: TRBJ1-4; v_call: TRBV19; d_call: NA; cdr3_length: 14; cdr3_nt: TGTGCCAGTAGCTCCCCCGGGGCTAATGAAAAACTGTTTTTT; cdr3_aa: CASSSPGANEKLFF
clone_size: NA; j_call: TRBJ2-3; v_call: TRBV29-1; d_call: TRBD2; cdr3_length: 16; cdr3_nt: TGCAGCGTTGGTCGGGGGAGCGGGGCTAGCACAGATACGCAGTATTTT; cdr3_aa: CSVGRGSGASTDTQYF
clone_size: few; j_call: TRBJ2-6; v_call: TRBV15; d_call: NA; cdr3_length: 14; cdr3_nt: TGTGCCACCAGCACTAACTCTGGGGCCAACGTCCTGACTTTC; cdr3_aa: CATSTNSGANVLTF
clone_size: NA; j_call: TRBJ2-7; v_call: TRBV6-5; d_call: TRBD2; cdr3_length: 14; cdr3_nt: TGTGCCAGCAGATCTAGCGGGAGTCTTTACGGGCAGTACTTC; cdr3_aa: CASRSSGSLYGQYF
clone_size: NA; j_call: TRBJ1-4; v_call: TRBV2; d_call: TRBD1; cdr3_length: 13; cdr3_nt: TGTGCCAGCAGGGTGGACAGGAATGAAAAACTGTTTTTT; cdr3_aa: CASRVDRNEKLFF
clone_size: NA; j_call: TRBJ1-6; v_call: TRBV5-4; d_call: NA; cdr3_length: 13; cdr3_nt: TGTGCCAGCAGCTTATACGGGGATTCACCCCTCCACTTT; cdr3_aa: CASSLYGDSPLHF
clone_size: NA; j_call: TRBJ2-7; v_call: TRBV11-2; d_call: TRBD2; cdr3_length: 16; cdr3_nt: TGTGCCAGCAGCTTAAGTCTAGGACTAGCCGGCTACGAGCAGTACTTC; cdr3_aa: CASSLSLGLAGYEQYF
clone_size: few; j_call: TRBJ1-2; v_call: TRBV7-6; d_call: TRBD1; cdr3_length: 16; cdr3_nt: TGTGCCAGCAGCCCTCGTGGGGCAGGGGGTCGCTATGGCTACACCTTC; cdr3_aa: CASSPRGAGGRYGYTF
clone_size: NA; j_call: TRBJ2-1; v_call: TRBV2; d_call: TRBD1; cdr3_length: 13; cdr3_nt: TGTGCCAGCGGGGGACAGGGCGGGAATGAGCAGTTCTTC; cdr3_aa: CASGGQGGNEQFF
clone_size: NA; j_call: TRBJ2-3; v_call: TRBV5-1; d_call: TRBD2; cdr3_length: 15; cdr3_nt: TGCGCCAGCAGCAAACTAGCGGAATACACAGATACGCAGTATTTT; cdr3_aa: CASSKLAEYTDTQYF
clone_size: NA; j_call: TRBJ2-7; v_call: TRBV5-1; d_call: TRBD2; cdr3_length: 15; cdr3_nt: TGCGCCAGCAAAGCCGGGACTAGCGGAACCTACGAGCAGTACTTC; cdr3_aa: CASKAGTSGTYEQYF
clone_size: once; j_call: TRBJ2-3; v_call: TRBV6-1; d_call: TRBD1; cdr3_length: 16; cdr3_nt: TGTGCCAGCAGTGAACGGCCACAGGGGGCAACAGATACGCAGTATTTT; cdr3_aa: CASSERPQGATDTQYF
clone_size: NA; j_call: TRBJ2-3; v_call: TRBV4-1; d_call: TRBD1; cdr3_length: 17; cdr3_nt: TGCGCCAGCAGCCAGCGGGACAGGGGAGGTGGCACAGATACGCAGTATTTT; cdr3_aa: CASSQRDRGGGTDTQYF
clone_size: once; j_call: TRBJ2-1; v_call: TRBV5-4; d_call: TRBD2; cdr3_length: 15; cdr3_nt: TGTGCCAGCAGTTCGACTAGCGGACAGTACAATGAGCAGTTCTTC; cdr3_aa: CASSSTSGQYNEQFF
clone_size: once; j_call: TRBJ1-1; v_call: TRBV11-3; d_call: TRBD1; cdr3_length: 15; cdr3_nt: TGTGCCAGCAGCAAATCGACAGGGCTGAACACTGAAGCTTTCTTT; cdr3_aa: CASSKSTGLNTEAFF
clone_size: NA; j_call: TRBJ2-1; v_call: TRBV23-1; d_call: NA; cdr3_length: 13; cdr3_nt: TGCGCCAGCACGCGGCCTAGCCACAATGAGCAGTTCTTC; cdr3_aa: CASTRPSHNEQFF
clone_size: once; j_call: TRBJ2-2; v_call: TRBV9; d_call: TRBD2; cdr3_length: 19; cdr3_nt: TGTGCCAGCAGCGCATCGAAGCGGGCGGGAGTGGGTGGCACCGGGGAGCTGTTTTTT; cdr3_aa: CASSASKRAGVGGTGELFF
clone_size: NA; j_call: TRBJ2-5; v_call: TRBV7-6; d_call: TRBD2; cdr3_length: 18; cdr3_nt: TGTGCCAGCAGCTTAGGGCGGTTAGCGGGGGCCTTCGGGGAGACCCAGTACTTC; cdr3_aa: CASSLGRLAGAFGETQYF
clone_size: NA; j_call: TRBJ1-1; v_call: TRBV7-9; d_call: NA; cdr3_length: 14; cdr3_nt: TGTGCCAGCAGCTTAGGAGCGGTGAACACTGAAGCTTTCTTT; cdr3_aa: CASSLGAVNTEAFF
clone_size: NA; j_call: TRBJ2-2; v_call: TRBV5-4; d_call: NA; cdr3_length: 15; cdr3_nt: TGTGCCAGCAGCGTAGACAGCGCGAACACCGGGGAGCTGTTTTTT; cdr3_aa: CASSVDSANTGELFF
clone_size: once; j_call: TRBJ2-7; v_call: TRBV7-2; d_call: TRBD1; cdr3_length: 15; cdr3_nt: TGTGCCAGCAGCTTAGGAGGGGACAGAACCTACGAGCAGTACTTC; cdr3_aa: CASSLGGDRTYEQYF
clone_size: NA; j_call: TRBJ2-3; v_call: TRBV2; d_call: NA; cdr3_length: 14; cdr3_nt: TGTGCCAGCGAGGGCAGGTTGGTTACAGATACGCAGTATTTT; cdr3_aa: CASEGRLVTDTQYF
clone_size: NA; j_call: TRBJ2-2; v_call: TRBV25-1; d_call: NA; cdr3_length: 16; cdr3_nt: TGTGCCAGCAGTGAATATGGAGCGAAGAACACCGGGGAGCTGTTTTTT; cdr3_aa: CASSEYGAKNTGELFF
clone_size: NA; j_call: TRBJ2-1; v_call: TRBV7-9; d_call: NA; cdr3_length: 15; cdr3_nt: TGTGCCAGCAGCTTTGTAGCGGAGTCCTACAATGAGCAGTTCTTC; cdr3_aa: CASSFVAESYNEQFF
clone_size: NA; j_call: TRBJ1-1; v_call: TRBV19; d_call: NA; cdr3_length: 14; cdr3_nt: TGTGCCAGTAGTTGGGGACATGACAACACTGAAGCTTTCTTT; cdr3_aa: CASSWGHDNTEAFF
clone_size: NA; j_call: TRBJ2-7; v_call: TRBV6-1; d_call: TRBD1; cdr3_length: 15; cdr3_nt: TGTGCCAGCAGTGAGACCCGGGACAGGGTCTACGAGCAGTACTTC; cdr3_aa: CASSETRDRVYEQYF
clone_size: NA; j_call: TRBJ2-7; v_call: TRBV19; d_call: NA; cdr3_length: 14; cdr3_nt: TGTGCCAGTAGTCACAGGGACGGCTCCTACGAGCAGTACTTC; cdr3_aa: CASSHRDGSYEQYF
clone_size: few; j_call: TRBJ2-1; v_call: TRBV5-4; d_call: TRBD2; cdr3_length: 15; cdr3_nt: TGTGCCAGCAGCACGCTAGTAGCGGGGGGAGGTGAGCAGTTCTTC; cdr3_aa: CASSTLVAGGGEQFF
clone_size: NA; j_call: TRBJ2-5; v_call: TRBV19; d_call: NA; cdr3_length: 12; cdr3_nt: TGTGCCAGTAGTACTAGCCAAGAGACCCAGTACTTC; cdr3_aa: CASSTSQETQYF
clone_size: once; j_call: TRBJ2-1; v_call: TRBV5-6; d_call: TRBD2; cdr3_length: 13; cdr3_nt: TGTGCCAGCAGCTTGGGACTAGCCAATGAGCAGTTCTTC; cdr3_aa: CASSLGLANEQFF
clone_size: NA; j_call: TRBJ1-3; v_call: TRBV6-1; d_call: TRBD1; cdr3_length: 15; cdr3_nt: TGTGCCAGCAGTCCACAGGGGGCGCCTGGAAACACCATATATTTT; cdr3_aa: CASSPQGAPGNTIYF
clone_size: NA; j_call: TRBJ2-1; v_call: TRBV5-5; d_call: NA; cdr3_length: 14; cdr3_nt: TGTGCCAGCACCCCAGGAGCGGGCTACAATGAGCAGTTCTTC; cdr3_aa: CASTPGAGYNEQFF
clone_size: NA; j_call: TRBJ2-5; v_call: TRBV2; d_call: TRBD1; cdr3_length: 14; cdr3_nt: TGTGCCAGCAGTGGACAGGGGACGGAGGAGACCCAGTACTTC; cdr3_aa: CASSGQGTEETQYF
clone_size: NA; j_call: TRBJ1-5; v_call: TRBV11-2; d_call: NA; cdr3_length: 14; cdr3_nt: TGTGCCAGCAGCCCAGGGGTCGGCAATCAGCCCCAGCATTTT; cdr3_aa: CASSPGVGNQPQHF
clone_size: once; j_call: TRBJ2-5; v_call: TRBV4-1; d_call: NA; cdr3_length: 14; cdr3_nt: TGCGCCAGCAGCCAGGAGGGGATCCAAGAGACCCAGTACTTC; cdr3_aa: CASSQEGIQETQYF
clone_size: NA; j_call: TRBJ1-3; v_call: TRBV6-1; d_call: TRBD1; cdr3_length: 14; cdr3_nt: TGTGCCAGCAGCCTTGGGACAGGGGGAAACACCATATATTTT; cdr3_aa: CASSLGTGGNTIYF
clone_size: NA; j_call: TRBJ2-3; v_call: TRBV11-2; d_call: NA; cdr3_length: 16; cdr3_nt: TGTGCCAGCAGCTTCCGCAGGGGAACTAGCACAGATACGCAGTATTTT; cdr3_aa: CASSFRRGTSTDTQYF